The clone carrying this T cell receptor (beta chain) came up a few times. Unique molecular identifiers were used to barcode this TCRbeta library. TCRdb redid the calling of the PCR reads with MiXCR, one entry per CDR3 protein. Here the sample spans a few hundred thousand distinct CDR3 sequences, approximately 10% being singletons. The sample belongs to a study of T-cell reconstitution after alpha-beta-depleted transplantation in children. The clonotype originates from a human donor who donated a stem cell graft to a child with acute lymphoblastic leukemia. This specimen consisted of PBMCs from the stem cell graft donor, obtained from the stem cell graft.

The CDR3 DNA reads TGTGCCACCTCTCCCGGGACAGGGCGGTACTTC. It is translated as CATSPGTGRYF. The chain is built from TRBV15 and TRBJ2-7; 9 nucleotides line up with TRBD1. V was clipped by 8 bases and J by 12 bases; unmatched bases: 8. Germline V lookup: CDR1 LNHNV, CDR2 YYDKDF (reference sequence). This CDR3 has 11 amino acids.